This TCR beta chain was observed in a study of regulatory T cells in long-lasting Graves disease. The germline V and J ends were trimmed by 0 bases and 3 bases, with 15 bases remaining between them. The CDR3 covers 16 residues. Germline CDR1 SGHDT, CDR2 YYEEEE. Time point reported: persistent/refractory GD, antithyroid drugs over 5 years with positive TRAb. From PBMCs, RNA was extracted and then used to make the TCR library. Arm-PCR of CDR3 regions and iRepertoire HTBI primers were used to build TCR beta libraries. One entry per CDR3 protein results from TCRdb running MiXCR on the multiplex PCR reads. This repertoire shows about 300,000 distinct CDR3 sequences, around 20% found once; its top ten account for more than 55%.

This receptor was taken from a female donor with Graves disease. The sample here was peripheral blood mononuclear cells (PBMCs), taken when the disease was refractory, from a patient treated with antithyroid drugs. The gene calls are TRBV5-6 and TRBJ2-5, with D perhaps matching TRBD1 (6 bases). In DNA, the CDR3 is TGTGCCAGCAGCTTGGGATCGGGGACAACCGAAGAGACCCAGTACTTC. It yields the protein CASSLGSGTTEETQYF. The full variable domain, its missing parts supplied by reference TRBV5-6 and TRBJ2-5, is DAGVTQSPTHLIKTRGQQVTLRCSPKSGHDTVSWYQQALGQGPQFIFQYYEEEERQRGNFPDRFSGHQFPNYSSELNVNALLLGDSALYLCASSLGSGTTEETQYFGPGTRLLVL.